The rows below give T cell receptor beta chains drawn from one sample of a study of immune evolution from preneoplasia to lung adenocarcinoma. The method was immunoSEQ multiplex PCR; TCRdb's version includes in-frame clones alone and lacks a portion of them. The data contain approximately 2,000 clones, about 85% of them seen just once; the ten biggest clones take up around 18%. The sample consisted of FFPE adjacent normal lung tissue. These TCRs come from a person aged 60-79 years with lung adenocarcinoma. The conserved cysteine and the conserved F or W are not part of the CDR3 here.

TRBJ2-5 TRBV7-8 ASSHRGPQETQY
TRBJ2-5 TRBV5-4 ASRKREGAETQY
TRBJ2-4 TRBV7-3 ASSLRRGAENIQY
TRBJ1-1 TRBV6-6 ASSLIRRSTEAF
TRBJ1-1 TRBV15 ATSPWGTEAF
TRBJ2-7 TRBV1 TIIRAREGCEQY
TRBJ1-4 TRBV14 ASSPWANEKLF
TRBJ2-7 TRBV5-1 ASSLKQATYEQY
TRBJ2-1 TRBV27 ASSFSGTRPDEQF
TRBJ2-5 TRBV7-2 ASRLTGGDQETQY
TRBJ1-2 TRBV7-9 ASSREGLLLGGYT
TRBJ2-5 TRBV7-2 ASSLNPFQETQY
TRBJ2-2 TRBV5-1 ASSDRVDGELF
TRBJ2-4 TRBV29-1 SVDSGDGGDIQY
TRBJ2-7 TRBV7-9 ASSRSVPPAYEQY
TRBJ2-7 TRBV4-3 ASSQLRDSSYEQY
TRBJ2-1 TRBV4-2 ASSQGTSGESSYNEQF
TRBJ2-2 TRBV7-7 ASSSGTDTGELF
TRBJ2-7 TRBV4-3 ASSQGLSYEQY
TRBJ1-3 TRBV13 ASSLGRGGYSGNTIY
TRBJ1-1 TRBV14 ASSPQALNTEAF
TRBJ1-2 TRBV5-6 ASSLKRDSYGYT
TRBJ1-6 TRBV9 ASSSEGTGESPLH
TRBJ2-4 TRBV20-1 SASLNIQY
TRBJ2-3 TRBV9 ASRASGMAQY
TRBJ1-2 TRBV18 ASSGRLRSHGYT
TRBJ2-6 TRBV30 AWTQGADGANVLT
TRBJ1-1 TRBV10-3 AISDFAGTGPNTEAF
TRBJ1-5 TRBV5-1 ASRPDGGSNQPQH
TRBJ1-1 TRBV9 ASSFREGAEAF
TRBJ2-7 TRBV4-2 ASSQVGEVIEQY
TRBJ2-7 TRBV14 ASSQAGTGSEQY
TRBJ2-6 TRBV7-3 ASSFTGRKMSGANVLT
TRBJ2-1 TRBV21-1 ASSNASTSGYYNEQF
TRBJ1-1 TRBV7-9 ASSLFLQKTNTEAF
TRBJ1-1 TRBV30 ASLHRENTEAF
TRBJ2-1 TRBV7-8 ASSPPEYNEQF
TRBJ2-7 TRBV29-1 SVDRGQGIYEQY
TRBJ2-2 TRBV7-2 ASSLGLAGGRSGELF
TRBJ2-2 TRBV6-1 ASSAKTTTGELF
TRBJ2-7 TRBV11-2 ASSPGIGWEQY
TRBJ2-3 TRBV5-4 ASSYGTSGSRDTQY
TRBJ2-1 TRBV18 ASSPGTSGSGNEQF
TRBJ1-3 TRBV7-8 ASSLYSPRRAPGNTIY
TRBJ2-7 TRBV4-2 ASSRLEGGSSYEQY